The rows below give T cell receptor beta chains drawn from one sample of a study of beta chain features in type 1 diabetes. The data were produced by immunoSEQ multiplex PCR, yet TCRdb's version contains in-frame clones alone and is incomplete. The sample contains 150,000 to 200,000 clones, about 8.3% of which appear only once. Material for sequencing was central memory CD4+ T cells from blood. All receptors come from a woman younger than 30 with type 1 diabetes. The CDR3 runs from the conserved cysteine through the conserved F or W. A D gene is named only where the DNA matches it firmly. Size tells how often a clone was seen (once, few, many) or the class of an expanded clone, and some rows leave it out.

V	D	J	size	DNA	CDR3
TRBV19	TRBD1	TRBJ2-7	few	TGTGCCACCTGGGACAGGGTAGGCTACGAGCAGTACTTC	CATWDRVGYEQYF
TRBV4-3	-	TRBJ1-4	-	TGCGCCAGCAGCCAATCGACAGAGATCCGTTGGAAACTGTTTTTT	CASSQSTEIRWKLFF
TRBV4-3	TRBD2	TRBJ2-3	few	TGCGCCAGCAGCCATCAATTCCTGACTAGCGGCCTTAGCACAGATACGCAGTATTTT	CASSHQFLTSGLSTDTQYF
TRBV7-2	TRBD1	TRBJ2-5	few	TGTGCCAGCAGCAAAAGGGACAGGCGGGGAGAGACCCAGTACTTC	CASSKRDRRGETQYF
TRBV29-1	-	TRBJ2-7	-	TGCAGCGTTGAAAAACTGGGGCCCTACGAGCAGTACTTC	CSVEKLGPYEQYF
TRBV7-2	-	TRBJ1-5	few	TGTGCCAGCAGAAAAGGGGGTGGCAATCAGCCCCAGCATTTT	CASRKGGGNQPQHF
TRBV7-8	TRBD2	TRBJ2-7	-	TGTGCCAGCAGCTCCCGTGGAGCGGGAGCGAAGTCTTACGAGCAGTACTTC	CASSSRGAGAKSYEQYF
TRBV19	-	TRBJ2-2	few	TGTGCCAGTAGCACCCCCCGGCAGGCAAACACCGGGGAGCTGTTTTTT	CASSTPRQANTGELFF
TRBV9	TRBD1	TRBJ1-2	-	TGTGCCAGCAGCAGACAGGGAGCTAACTATGGCTACACCTTC	CASSRQGANYGYTF
TRBV5-1	TRBD2	TRBJ2-7	few	TGCGCCAGCAGCCCGCCGGGACTAGCGAGAACCTACGAGCAGTACTTC	CASSPPGLARTYEQYF
TRBV4-1	-	TRBJ1-4	few	TGCGCCAGCAGCCAAGATCAGGGAACTAATGAAAAACTGTTTTTT	CASSQDQGTNEKLFF
TRBV29-1	TRBD2	TRBJ2-1	few	TGCAGCGTCGCGACTAGCGGGAATAACAATGAGCAGTTCTTC	CSVATSGNNNEQFF
TRBV6-5	-	TRBJ2-7	-	TGTGCCAGCAGTTACTCCATGTCCAGGGTCTACGAGCAGTACTTC	CASSYSMSRVYEQYF
TRBV6-5	TRBD1	TRBJ1-1	many	TGTGCCAGCAGTCCTCGACAGGGCCGGGCTTTCTTT	CASSPRQGRAFF
TRBV9	TRBD2	TRBJ2-2	many	TGTGCCAGCAGCGTTCAAGCGGGGGCGAACACCGGGGAGCTGTTTTTT	CASSVQAGANTGELFF
TRBV18	-	TRBJ2-2	few	TGTGCCAGCTCACCGGGCAGGGTCGACACCGGGGAGCTGTTTTTT	CASSPGRVDTGELFF
TRBV15	-	TRBJ1-2	-	TGTGCCACCAGCAGAGGCGGGGGGACTGCCAACTATGGCTACACCTTC	CATSRGGGTANYGYTF
TRBV10-3	TRBD2	TRBJ2-7	few	TGTGCCATCAGTCCTCAGCGGGAGGGCCCGCAGTACTTC	CAISPQREGPQYF
TRBV7-9	-	TRBJ1-4	few	TGTGCCAGCAGCCAACAGGGCACAAAGGAAAAACTGTTTTTT	CASSQQGTKEKLFF
TRBV4-2	TRBD2	TRBJ2-7	-	TGTGCCAGCAGCCAGGCGGGACTAGCGGTGCAGACCTACGAGCAGTACTTC	CASSQAGLAVQTYEQYF
TRBV10-3	TRBD1	TRBJ1-6	few	TGTGCCAACCGGGACAGACCTAATTCACCCCTCCACTTT	CANRDRPNSPLHF
TRBV5-4	-	TRBJ2-1	few	TGTGCCAGCAGCTTGCTTCTCCCGGGAGTCAGGAATGAGCAGTTCTTC	CASSLLLPGVRNEQFF
TRBV19	-	TRBJ1-2	few	TGTGCCAGTAGGGCCGGACAGTGGGATGGCTACACCTTC	CASRAGQWDGYTF
TRBV19	-	TRBJ1-2	-	TGTGCCAGTAGTACCAGGGAGGCGGATGGCTACACCTTC	CASSTREADGYTF
TRBV9	-	TRBJ1-5	-	TGTGCCAGCAGCGTAGATGGGACTAATCAGCCCCAGCATTTT	CASSVDGTNQPQHF
TRBV12-5	TRBD1	TRBJ1-4	-	TGTGCTAGTGGTTTGACTCGGACAGGGGGGTATAATGAAAAACTGTTTTTT	CASGLTRTGGYNEKLFF
TRBV30	-	TRBJ2-1	few	TGTGCCTGGAGTGCGCAGACTTACAATGAGCAGTTCTTC	CAWSAQTYNEQFF
TRBV19	-	TRBJ2-5	-	TGTGCCAGTAGTATACGGGAAACCCAAGAGACCCAGTACTTC	CASSIRETQETQYF
TRBV28	-	TRBJ1-1	few	TGTGCCAGCAGCGACGGAGGGACCACTGAAGCTTTCTTT	CASSDGGTTEAFF
TRBV7-2	TRBD2	TRBJ2-7	few	TGTGCCAGCAGCCGTACTAGCGGGGGCCGCTACGAGCAGTACTTC	CASSRTSGGRYEQYF
TRBV5-6	TRBD1	TRBJ2-7	-	TGTGCCAGCAGCAAGGGACAGGGGGACGAGCAGTACTTC	CASSKGQGDEQYF
TRBV29-1	-	TRBJ1-1	many	TGCAGCGTCCCAGGGGTTGCTGAAGCTTTCTTT	CSVPGVAEAFF
TRBV7-2	TRBD2	TRBJ2-3	-	TGTGCCAGCAGGCGGGGGGGGCGTTCTGGCACAGATACGCAGTATTTT	CASRRGGRSGTDTQYF
TRBV7-9	-	TRBJ1-2	-	TGTGCCAGCAGCTATTCAGCTAACTATGGCTACACCTTC	CASSYSANYGYTF
TRBV29-1	-	TRBJ1-4	few	TGCAGCGTTGCTCCAGGACAAGGTGAAAAACTGTTTTTT	CSVAPGQGEKLFF
TRBV27	TRBD1	TRBJ2-7	-	TGTGCCAGCAGTTGGGACAGGACCCGGGAGCAGTACTTC	CASSWDRTREQYF
TRBV25-1	-	TRBJ1-1	few	TGTGCCAGCAGTCGGGGGACTGAAGCTTTCTTT	CASSRGTEAFF
TRBV27	-	TRBJ1-2	-	TGTGCCAGCAGTTTGGCCTCAGACTATGGCTACACCTTC	CASSLASDYGYTF
TRBV29-1	TRBD2	TRBJ2-3	-	TGCAGCGTTTTCGGACTAGCGGCCACAGATACGCAGTATTTT	CSVFGLAATDTQYF
TRBV11-1	TRBD1	TRBJ2-7	-	TGTGCCAGCAGCTTAACCCAGGGGGCGAGCTCCTACGAGCAGTACTTC	CASSLTQGASSYEQYF
TRBV29-1	-	TRBJ2-2	-	TGCAGCGGACGGGGGACCGGGGAGCTGTTTTTT	CSGRGTGELFF
TRBV14	-	TRBJ2-1	-	TGTGCCAGCAGCCCTGGGACTTACCGTAATGAGCAGTTCTTC	CASSPGTYRNEQFF